The sequence of this TCR beta chain was determined in a study of tumor-infiltrating lymphocytes in primary liver carcinoma (TCRdb year 2017). The study in broad terms: Between November 2015 and early 2016, a few patients in China with histopathologically diagnosed primary liver carcinoma had surgical resection. The tumors of the five patients were staged as T1-T3 N0M0, with maximum diameters ranging from roughly 4 to 10 cm. For each liver tumor, the study sampled five regions along with adjacent normal tissue and blood, and applied TCRbeta repertoire sequencing, expression microarrays and whole-exome sequencing. Hepatocellular carcinoma (four) or combined HCC and intrahepatic cholangiocarcinoma (one) was present in the five patients, who were three men and two women aged 30 to 69 years. Each sample produced about 3.5 to 8 million productive TCRbeta reads, and read depth showed no significant difference between tissue types. Repertoires from technical replicates were highly reproducible, with mean shared-clone rates roughly 0.87 and correlation coefficients above 0.95. A total of 35 specimens from 5 patients underwent TCRbeta repertoire sequencing, comprising 25 or so tumor regions, 5 adjacent noncancerous liver tissues and 5 peripheral blood samples.

Starting from 450 to 500 ng total RNA, TCRbeta-specific cDNA was produced by reverse transcription with a constant-region primer and ProtoScript II reverse transcriptase. TCRbeta libraries were built with three nested multiplex PCR rounds, a slightly modified ARM-PCR procedure. Each of the first two PCR rounds ran for approximately 9 cycles and used multiplex TRBV1-TRBV30 forward primers together with a Cbeta reverse primer. Sample barcodes and Illumina adapters were attached in a final 25-cycle PCR using Deep VentR polymerase. Before sequencing, amplicons of 200-500 bp were purified from gel using a QIAquick gel extraction kit. The TCRbeta amplicons were sequenced with 250-bp paired-end reads on an Illumina HiSeq 2500. In the source study's methods: Reads were quality-trimmed with Trimmomatic v0.33, and paired reads were merged with FLASH v1.2.11 to recover full CDR3 sequences. V, D and J germline segments were assigned to the rearranged TCRbeta sequences by MiGEC v1.2.1b. Clonotype statistics and Shannon-Wiener diversity indices were calculated with VDJtools v1.0.0. Except for diversity analysis, only each sample's 250 most abundant clonotypes were used in subsequent analyses to reduce sampling bias. TCRdb passed the public sequencing reads through fastp at Q25 and MiXCR, retaining productive beta sequences. Rows are combined by CDR3 protein, so each entry shows the most common genes and DNA. TCRdb, not the authors, supplied the V and J calls. In all, the sample holds approximately 320,000 distinct CDR3 sequences, and roughly three fifths of those were seen once. Over 15% of the sample goes to the ten largest clones.

On this clonotype itself: This receptor's antigen is unknown. Relative to the germline gene, one junction end is altered; a read error may explain this.

RNA from unsorted whole blood was extracted with TRIzol reagent, and germline DNA was obtained with the DNeasy Blood & Tissue kit. Patients had chronic HBV infection and were treatment-naive at sampling. About 3.6 milliliters of peripheral blood were collected into K2EDTA tubes before surgery. The CDR3 contains 14 residues, cysteine and phenylalanine counted. Only the CDR3 DNA is retained, 42 bases long and in frame from the first base. For CDR1 and CDR2, the germline V gene lists SGHAT and FQNNGV. The research as a whole found: The top 250 clones made up a significantly larger repertoire fraction in tumors than in blood (p = 0.039). Consistent with antigen-driven expansion, pairs of tumor regions showed higher repertoire overlap (mean roughly 35%) than either tumor-adjacent pairs (about 17%) or tumor-blood pairs (about 15%). Because only the TCR beta chain was sequenced and unpaired alpha chains were not captured, true repertoire diversity is likely underestimated. With just four to six patients in the study, the authors point out that the findings should be validated in a larger study. Bulk unsorted samples precluded comparing CD4+ and CD8+ T cell repertoires.

The sequenced sample consisted of peripheral blood. The chain employs TRBV11-2 and TRBJ1-1; tentative D gene TRBD1, with 6 bases matching. The receptor was isolated from a woman aged 30 to 39 with primary liver carcinoma and hepatitis B virus infection. The CDR3 is CASGLDPGQGEAFF. The sequenced DNA: TGTGCCAGCGGCTTAGACCCGGGACAAGGTGAAGCTTTCTTT.